Each of the 4 T cell receptor beta chains below was sequenced from the same sample in a study of patients with pleural tuberculosis. One entry per CDR3 protein, called by TCRdb with MiXCR from the reads. The data show some 29,000 distinct CDR3 sequences, with under 20% seen just once and 3.5% held by the top ten. Sequences were obtained from peripheral blood. The receptor set was obtained from a human donor with pleural tuberculosis.

There are many counts of this clonotype. The gene calls are TRBV12-5 and TRBJ1-1; 9 bases line up with TRBD1. Looked up from germline, CDR1 is LGHNT and CDR2 is FRNRAP. The CDR3 runs 12 residues. V shed 5 bases, J shed 7 bases, and the junction held 2 bases outside the gene matches. CDR3 protein: CASGLGQGEAFF. Written as DNA, the CDR3 is TGTGCTAGTGGTCTGGGACAGGGTGAAGCTTTCTTT.

The gene calls are TRBV20-1 and TRBJ1-1; TRBD1 is a possible D gene (6 bases). This CDR3 region has 13 residues. The V end lost 3 bases, the J end lost 3 bases, and 11 bases lay between the germline ends. Germline V gene lookup returns CDR1 DFQATT and CDR2 SNEGSKA (reference sequence). CDR3 DNA sequence: TGCAGTGCTAGTGGCGGGGGCGACACTGAAGCTTTCTTT. Protein: CSASGGGDTEAFF.

The CDR3, as DNA: TGTGCTGGACCAGGGTTCACCGGGGAGCTGTTTTTT. It is translated as CAGPGFTGELFF. The J gene is TRBJ2-2, the V gene TRBV30; weak D call: TRBD1 (5 bases). The CDR3 is made up of 12 amino acids. Germline CDR1 GTSNPN, CDR2 SVGIG (reference sequence). The full variable domain, completed using reference TRBV30 and TRBJ2-2, is SQTIHQWPATLVQPVGSPLSLECTVEGTSNPNLYWYRQAAGRGLQLLFYSVGIGQISSEVPQNLSASRPQDRQFILSSKKLLLSDSGFYLCAGPGFTGELFFGEGSRLTVL.

This clonotype was observed once. The junction departs from germline at one end; a sequencing error may be responsible. The chain uses TRBV28 and TRBJ2-7, with 11 positions matching TRBD1. CDR3 length: 14 amino acids. Germline CDR1 and CDR2: MDHEN and SYDVKM. CDR3 nucleotides: TGTGCCAGCAGCTCAGGGACAGGGGGGTACGAGGAGTACTTC. Translated, it gives CASSSGTGGYEEYF.